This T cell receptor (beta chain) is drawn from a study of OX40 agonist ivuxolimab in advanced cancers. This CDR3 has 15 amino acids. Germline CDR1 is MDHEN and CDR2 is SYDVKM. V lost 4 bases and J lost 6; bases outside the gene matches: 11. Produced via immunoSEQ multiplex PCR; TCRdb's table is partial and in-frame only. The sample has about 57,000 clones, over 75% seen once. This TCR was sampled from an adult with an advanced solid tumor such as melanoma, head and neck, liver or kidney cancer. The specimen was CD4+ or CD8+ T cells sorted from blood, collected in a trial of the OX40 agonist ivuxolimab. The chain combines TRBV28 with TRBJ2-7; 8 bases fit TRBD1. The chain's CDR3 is CASSSTGGGLFEQYF. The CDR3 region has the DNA TGTGCCAGCAGTTCCACAGGGGGTGGTTTGTTCGAGCAGTACTTC.